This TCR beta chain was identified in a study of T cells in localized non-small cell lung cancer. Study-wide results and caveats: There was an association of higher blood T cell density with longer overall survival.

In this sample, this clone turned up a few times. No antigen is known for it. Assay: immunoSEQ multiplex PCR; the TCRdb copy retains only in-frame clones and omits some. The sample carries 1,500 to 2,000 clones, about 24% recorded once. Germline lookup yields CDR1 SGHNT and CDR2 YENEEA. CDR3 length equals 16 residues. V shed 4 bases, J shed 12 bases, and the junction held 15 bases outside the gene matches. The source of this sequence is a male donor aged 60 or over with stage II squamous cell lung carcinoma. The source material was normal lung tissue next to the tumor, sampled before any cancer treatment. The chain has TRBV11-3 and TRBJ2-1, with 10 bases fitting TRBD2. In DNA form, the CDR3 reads TGTGCCAGCAGCTCCCCATCACTAGCGGGACCCCGTTCGCAGTTCTTC. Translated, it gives CASSSPSLAGPRSQFF.